The 30 T cell receptor beta chains presented below share a single source sample, sequenced in a study of T cell responses to AZD1222 COVID-19 vaccine. Only in-frame clones appear in the TCRdb table, and some are missing; sequencing was by immunoSEQ multiplex PCR. The sample includes under 110,000 clones, about nine tenths of them seen just once. The sequenced sample was peripheral blood, obtained on day 0 of AZD1222 vaccination. These receptors all stem from an adult in good health.

The CDR3 here is CASSLGGTRTGTGELFF. In DNA, the CDR3 is TGTGCCAGCAGCTTAGGGGGCACGCGGACTGGGACCGGGGAGCTGTTTTTT. The chain is built from TRBV7-2 and TRBJ2-2; either TRBD1 or TRBD2 may fit D (5 bases each). Germline CDR1 is SGHTA and CDR2 is FQGNSA. The CDR3 has 17 residues. The ends were cut back, 1 base at V and 5 bases at J, with 17 bases in the middle.

In its sample, this clone was seen once. This rearrangement joins TRBV2 to TRBJ1-6; D call uncertain. V was shortened by 1 base and J by 5 bases, with 6 bases between the two germline ends. This CDR3 region has 14 residues. Germline lookup yields CDR1 SNHLY and CDR2 FYNNEI. The chain's CDR3 is CASSEVADNSPLHF. CDR3 nucleotide sequence: TGTGCCAGCAGTGAAGTGGCAGATAATTCACCCCTCCACTTT.

V and J are TRBV2 and TRBJ1-2; tentatively, D is TRBD1 (6 bases). CDR1 is SNHLY and CDR2 is FYNNEI in the germline V gene. Trimming took 3 bases from V and 4 from J, leaving 21 bases between them. This CDR3 is built from 17 residues. CDR3 coding DNA: TGTGCCAGCAGTGACGGCTGGGGGGCGTACGCTGGCTATGGCTACACCTTC. Residues: CASSDGWGAYAGYGYTF.

The rearrangement uses TRBV27 and TRBJ1-4; D uncertain. The CDR3 covers 15 residues. V lost 5 bases, J lost 1 base, and 11 bases lay in between. In germline, CDR1 is MNHEY, CDR2 SMNVEV (reference sequence). The CDR3 sequence: CASSEYRGTNEKLFF. The CDR3 DNA is TGTGCCAGCAGTGAGTACAGAGGAACTAATGAAAAACTGTTTTTT. Drawing the rest from reference TRBV27 and TRBJ1-4, the complete variable domain is EAQVTQNPRYLITVTGKKLTVTCSQNMNHEYMSWYRQDPGLGLRQIYYSMNVEVTDKGDVPEGYKVSRKEKRNFPLILESPSPNQTSLYFCASSEYRGTNEKLFFGSGTQLSVL.

This sequence joins TRBV3-1 (or the pseudogene TRBV3-2) and TRBJ1-4; no firm D call. Germline assignment: CDR1 LGHDT and CDR2 YNNKEL (reference sequence). The CDR3 spans 16 residues. V was trimmed by 2 bases and J by 4 bases, leaving 14 bases between them. As DNA, the CDR3 is TGTGCCAGCAGCCAATTCAAGGAACAGTTTAATGAAAAACTGTTTTTT. Residues: CASSQFKEQFNEKLFF.

This clone has a handful of counts. V usage is TRBV30 and J usage is TRBJ2-4; no reliable D call. Germline lookup yields CDR1 GTSNPN and CDR2 SVGIG (reference sequence). The CDR3 length is 13 residues. Trimming removed 4 bases from V and 1 base from J, with 8 bases in between. CDR3 bases: TGTGCCTGGAAAGGGTGGGCCAAAAACATTCAGTACTTC. This gives the protein CAWKGWAKNIQYF.

The chain recombines TRBV12-3 or TRBV12-4 with TRBJ1-2; a weak D match, TRBD1 (6 bases). Trimming took 3 bases from V and 6 from J, leaving 11 bases between them. The CDR3 is 13 residues long. CDR3 protein: CASSFGGAHGYTF. In DNA form, the CDR3 reads TGTGCCAGCAGTTTTGGGGGGGCGCATGGCTACACCTTC.

The chain is built from TRBV29-1 and TRBJ1-1; TRBD1 might be the D (5 bases). V lost 7 bases and J lost 4, with 16 bases in between. Per germline, CDR1 SQVTM and CDR2 ANQGSEA. CDR3 length: 13 residues. The CDR3 sequence is CSAPGGWGTEAFF. The CDR3 DNA sequence: TGCAGCGCGCCGGGGGGATGGGGCACTGAAGCTTTCTTT.

The chain joins TRBV2 to TRBJ1-5; no definite D call. The CDR3 loop spans 14 amino acids. V was shortened by 8 bases and J by 7 bases, with 18 bases between the two germline ends. CDR1 is SNHLY, CDR2 FYNNEI, per germline. The CDR3 region is CASCRTADGQPQHF. The CDR3, as DNA: TGTGCCAGCTGCCGTACTGCCGATGGACAGCCCCAGCATTTT.

V is TRBV5-5 and J is TRBJ1-1; TRBD1 matches 7 bases. Trimming removed 2 bases from V and 5 bases from J; junction bases left unmatched: 6. The CDR3 sequence is 14 residues long. CDR1 and CDR2 (germline): SGHKS, YYEKEE (reference sequence). CDR3 in amino acids: CASSLYRGQTEAFF. CDR3 nucleotide sequence: TGTGCCAGCAGCTTATACAGGGGTCAGACTGAAGCTTTCTTT.

The genes are TRBV5-4 and TRBJ1-6; unclear D gene. The CDR3 is 13 residues long. Trimming took 0 bases from V and 8 from J, leaving 6 bases between them. Germline loops: CDR1 SGHNT, CDR2 YYREEE (reference sequence). CDR3 coding DNA: TGTGCCAGCAGCTTGGATCGCTATTCACCCCTCCACTTT. This sequence encodes CASSLDRYSPLHF.

The J gene is TRBJ1-5, the V gene TRBV28, with D unresolved. CDR1 MDHEN and CDR2 SYDVKM come from the germline V gene. The V gene lost 7 bases and the J gene lost 6 bases, with 16 bases spanning the gap. This CDR3 is 14 amino acids long. As DNA, the CDR3 is TGTGCCAGCACCCCACGGATGGGGAGTCAGCCCCAGCATTTT. It codes for CASTPRMGSQPQHF.

As DNA, the CDR3 is TGTGCCAGCAGCCGAGGGGGAGGGAGGAACATTCAGTACTTC. It translates to CASSRGGGRNIQYF. This rearrangement joins TRBV7-8 to TRBJ2-4; weak D call: TRBD2 (7 bases). The V gene's germline CDR1 is SGHVS and CDR2 FQNEAQ. Trimming took 5 bases from V and 7 from J, leaving 15 bases between them. The CDR3 runs 14 residues.

Regarding this clone: The same CDR3 arises from other DNA sequences in this sample as well. The J gene is TRBJ2-2, the V gene TRBV5-1, with a tentative D call TRBD2 (6 bases). The V end lost 2 bases, the J end lost 3 bases, and 8 bases lay between the germline ends. This CDR3 is 14 amino acids long. CDR1 SGHRS and CDR2 YFSETQ come from the germline V gene. The DNA for the CDR3 is TGCGCCAGCAGCTTTGGCGGGGACACCGGGGAGCTGTTTTTT. Translating gives CASSFGGDTGELFF.

V and J are TRBV5-4 and TRBJ1-2; 12 bases are shared with TRBD1. Germline CDR1 and CDR2: SGHNT and YYREEE (reference sequence). Trimming took 4 bases from V and 0 from J; bases not matched to a gene: 4. The CDR3 sequence is 16 residues long. CDR3 amino acids: CASSGGQGASNYGYTF. For the CDR3, the DNA is TGTGCCAGCAGCGGGGGACAGGGGGCGTCTAACTATGGCTACACCTTC.

This clone appeared a few times. V and J are TRBV23-1 and TRBJ1-5; D is uncertain. TRBV23-1 falls under the ORF class, with uncertain function. This CDR3 is built from 16 residues. V dropped 7 bases and J dropped 6 bases, with 22 bases sitting between them. CDR3 nucleotide sequence: TGCGCCAGCAAAATCCCCCCCGGGGTCAGCGGTCAGCCCCAGCATTTT. It specifies CASKIPPGVSGQPQHF.

V and J are TRBV30 and TRBJ1-4; no definite D call. The CDR3 runs to 13 residues. Trimming took 2 bases from V and 10 from J, leaving 14 bases between them. Germline CDR1 reads GTSNPN; CDR2 reads SVGIG (reference sequence). CDR3 bases: TGTGCCTGGAGTCTGGACTCCCGAGGAAAACTGTTTTTT. Its protein is CAWSLDSRGKLFF.

This rearrangement joins TRBV19 to TRBJ1-1; the D is unclear. The germline V and J ends were trimmed by 4 bases and 1 base, with 7 bases remaining between them. Germline assignment: CDR1 LNHDA and CDR2 SQIVND (reference sequence). There are 13 residues in the CDR3. Here the CDR3 DNA reads TGTGCCAGTAGTAACCTCAGGAACACTGAAGCTTTCTTT. Protein: CASSNLRNTEAFF.

V usage is TRBV5-5 and J usage is TRBJ2-3; TRBD1 is a possible D gene (6 bases). This CDR3 comprises 18 residues. Between the trimmed V and J ends, which lost 1 base and 6 bases, there was a span of 24 bases. In germline, CDR1 is SGHKS, CDR2 YYEKEE (reference sequence). As DNA, the CDR3 is TGTGCCAGCAGCTTGATTAGCCCCGGACAGCTAGGGATCGATACGCAGTATTTT. Amino acid sequence: CASSLISPGQLGIDTQYF.

The genes are TRBV18 and TRBJ1-4; D ambiguous. The CDR3 is 16 residues long. Trimming removed 4 bases at V and 0 bases at J, with 12 bases between. CDR1 KGHSH and CDR2 LQKENI come from the germline V gene. The CDR3 DNA follows: TGTGCCAGCTCACAAAACACAGCTTCAACTAATGAAAAACTGTTTTTT. Protein sequence: CASSQNTASTNEKLFF.

This chain links TRBV6-2 or TRBV6-3 with TRBJ2-1; 12 positions agree with TRBD2. J lost 7 bases, V lost 6 bases, and 7 bases had no gene match. CDR3 length: 15 amino acids. The germline CDR1 and CDR2 sequences are MNHEY and SVGEGT. The CDR3 nucleotides read TGTGCCAGCAGCTTATGGACTAGCGGGGCAAATGAGCAGTTCTTC. This encodes CASSLWTSGANEQFF.

J is TRBJ1-2 and V is TRBV5-6; no clear D gene. This CDR3 has 13 residues. Trimming cost V 4 bases and J 1 base, with 8 bases left between them. The V gene's germline CDR1 is SGHDT and CDR2 YYEEEE. CDR3 loop: CASSPTDNYGYTF. The CDR3 DNA reads TGTGCCAGCAGCCCGACCGATAACTATGGCTACACCTTC.

This sequence joins TRBV5-1 and TRBJ1-1; D ambiguous. This CDR3 is 13 amino acids long. Germline-derived CDR1 and CDR2 are SGHRS and YFSETQ. Trimming shortened V by 0 bases and J by 1 base, and 4 bases separated the two germline ends. The CDR3 bases are TGCGCCAGCAGCTTGGCGGGGAACACTGAAGCTTTCTTT. This gives the protein CASSLAGNTEAFF.

V usage is TRBV10-3 and J usage is TRBJ1-4; D is perhaps TRBD1 (6 bases). The length of the CDR3 is 13 residues. The germline CDR1 and CDR2 sequences are ENHRY and SYGVKD. The germline V and J ends were trimmed by 7 bases and 4 bases, with 10 bases remaining between them. The CDR3 is CAITRDINEKLFF. In DNA, the CDR3 is TGTGCCATCACCCGGGACATTAATGAAAAACTGTTTTTT.

The rearrangement joins TRBV15 to TRBJ1-6; D call uncertain. This CDR3 is 15 amino acids long. The V end lost 0 bases, the J end lost 9 bases, and 12 bases lay between the germline ends. Germline V gene data show CDR1 as LNHNV and CDR2 as YYDKDF (reference sequence). The CDR3 spells CATSREGVLSSPLHF. CDR3 DNA: TGTGCCACCAGCAGAGAAGGTGTGTTAAGTTCACCCCTCCACTTT.

The rearrangement joins TRBV15 to TRBJ1-6; D may be TRBD1 (5 bases). V lost 5 bases to trimming and J lost 8 bases, with 16 bases between them. The CDR3 covers 15 residues. From germline, CDR1 is LNHNV and CDR2 YYDKDF (reference sequence). The CDR3 DNA is TGTGCCACCAGCGGACAACGGACGGAAGATTCACCCCTCCACTTT. It is translated as CATSGQRTEDSPLHF.

This chain links TRBV5-6 with TRBJ1-1, with D maybe TRBD1 (6 bases). The CDR3 is made up of 15 amino acids. V lost 4 bases, J lost 3 bases, and 16 bases lay in between. CDR1 and CDR2 from the germline V gene are SGHDT and YYEEEE. As DNA, the CDR3 is TGTGCCAGCAGCGGATACAGGGCCCTGGACACTGAAGCTTTCTTT. Translating gives CASSGYRALDTEAFF.

V usage is TRBV3-1 (or the pseudogene TRBV3-2) and J usage is TRBJ1-1, with D hard to call. This CDR3 has 14 residues. Trimming took off 1 base at V and 3 bases at J, with 9 bases between the two ends. Germline V gene data show CDR1 as LGHDT and CDR2 as YNNKEL (reference sequence). Written as DNA, the CDR3 is TGTGCCAGCAGCCAAGGGATAGGTTACACTGAAGCTTTCTTT. Translated, it gives CASSQGIGYTEAFF.

This clone was found once. V usage is TRBV23-1 and J usage is TRBJ1-4; a weak D match, TRBD1 (5 bases). TRBV23-1 qualifies as an ORF whose function is uncertain. Deletions cut 6 bases from V and 8 bases from J, with 22 bases between. This CDR3 spans 16 amino acids. CDR3 coding DNA: TGCGCCAGCAGCCACAAGGAGGGGATTTTCGCCGAAAAACTGTTTTTT. It codes for CASSHKEGIFAEKLFF.

This chain links TRBV28 with TRBJ1-2; D is uncertain. This CDR3 has 14 residues. With 6 bases removed from V and 4 bases from J, the gap between germline ends came to 15 bases. Germline V gene lookup returns CDR1 MDHEN and CDR2 SYDVKM. The CDR3 is CASRPTGDGYGYTF. CDR3 nucleotide sequence: TGTGCCAGCAGGCCTACGGGTGACGGCTATGGCTACACCTTC.